These T cell receptor beta chains were read from a single sample in a study of vaccination effects on CD4 cells after COVID-19. Method: immunoSEQ multiplex PCR; TCRdb's copy keeps in-frame clones and lacks some. The repertoire holds tens of thousands of clones, with about 70% as singletons. Antigens for these TCRs are unknown. The input for sequencing was CD4+ T cells from PBMCs cultured with HCoV-NL63 spike peptides, taken before COVID-19 vaccination. The receptors stem from a human donor who received a COVID-19 vaccine. The CDR3 runs from the conserved cysteine through the conserved F or W. The order of the fields is V gene, D gene, clone size, CDR3 protein. A D gene is named only where the DNA matches it firmly. Rows may omit the clone size; those that give it use once, few, many or a size class.

v_call: TRBV6-6
d_call: .
clone_size: .
cdr3_aa: CASSPPGLYNEQFF

v_call: TRBV6-5
d_call: .
clone_size: .
cdr3_aa: CASLWTLNSNQPQHF

v_call: TRBV5-1
d_call: .
clone_size: .
cdr3_aa: CASSLAHLTDTQYF

v_call: TRBV25-1
d_call: .
clone_size: .
cdr3_aa: CASSEWWGLDTQYF

v_call: TRBV9
d_call: TRBD2
clone_size: .
cdr3_aa: CASSVRIAGYNEQFF

v_call: TRBV9
d_call: .
clone_size: few
cdr3_aa: CASARGENEKLFF

v_call: TRBV30
d_call: .
clone_size: .
cdr3_aa: CAWRTAYGYTF

v_call: TRBV19
d_call: .
clone_size: .
cdr3_aa: CASSILGTNTGELFF

v_call: TRBV4-1
d_call: .
clone_size: .
cdr3_aa: CASSQGKMAGASDTQYF

v_call: TRBV2
d_call: .
clone_size: .
cdr3_aa: CASSELGGDGVQPQHF

v_call: TRBV18
d_call: TRBD2
clone_size: once
cdr3_aa: CASSPTSGGDNEQFF

v_call: TRBV10-3
d_call: .
clone_size: .
cdr3_aa: CAISDPRVPGNTIYF

v_call: TRBV5-1
d_call: .
clone_size: once
cdr3_aa: CASSPAGNTGELFF

v_call: TRBV9
d_call: TRBD1
clone_size: .
cdr3_aa: CASSSGGTGGEKLFF

v_call: TRBV7-9
d_call: .
clone_size: .
cdr3_aa: CASSLDRATSPLHF

v_call: TRBV7-3
d_call: TRBD2
clone_size: .
cdr3_aa: CASSSLAGDDTQYF

v_call: TRBV2
d_call: TRBD1
clone_size: few
cdr3_aa: CASRRETGGHNEQFF

v_call: TRBV19
d_call: .
clone_size: .
cdr3_aa: CASRDWTAEYGYTF

v_call: TRBV5-6
d_call: TRBD1
clone_size: .
cdr3_aa: CASSRTGHNQPQHF

v_call: TRBV5-1
d_call: .
clone_size: .
cdr3_aa: CASSLSSWRETSYGYTF

v_call: TRBV7-9
d_call: TRBD1
clone_size: .
cdr3_aa: CASRQEGQGYGYTF

v_call: TRBV7-2
d_call: .
clone_size: few
cdr3_aa: CASSFVLRRDNEQFF

v_call: TRBV6-6
d_call: TRBD1
clone_size: .
cdr3_aa: CASSYGTGVGNTIYF

v_call: TRBV6-5
d_call: .
clone_size: once
cdr3_aa: CASSYDHRRWTEAFF

v_call: TRBV27
d_call: TRBD1
clone_size: .
cdr3_aa: CASSFYATGTAGANVLTF

v_call: TRBV24-1
d_call: TRBD2
clone_size: once
cdr3_aa: CATSDPGLAGRETQYF

v_call: TRBV5-6
d_call: .
clone_size: .
cdr3_aa: CASSPGSLWGYTF

v_call: TRBV5-6
d_call: .
clone_size: .
cdr3_aa: CASSMWGGPSNTEAFF

v_call: TRBV3-1/TRBV3-2
d_call: .
clone_size: .
cdr3_aa: CASSQGKEGGYTF

v_call: TRBV30
d_call: TRBD1
clone_size: .
cdr3_aa: CAWSGQGAVVGANVLTF

v_call: TRBV7-2
d_call: .
clone_size: few
cdr3_aa: CASSSRLGRGELFF

v_call: TRBV5-1
d_call: .
clone_size: .
cdr3_aa: CASSWKIQEQGVGSPLHF

v_call: TRBV9
d_call: .
clone_size: .
cdr3_aa: CASSVGEGLREKLFF

v_call: TRBV4-3
d_call: TRBD1
clone_size: .
cdr3_aa: CASSLKRGTGGDSPLHF

v_call: TRBV18
d_call: .
clone_size: .
cdr3_aa: CASSPLELNTEAFF

v_call: TRBV30
d_call: .
clone_size: few
cdr3_aa: CAWSVPGAGEKLFF

v_call: TRBV5-1
d_call: .
clone_size: .
cdr3_aa: CASSLTHSETQYF

v_call: TRBV3-1/TRBV3-2
d_call: .
clone_size: .
cdr3_aa: CASSQVRGFQETQYF

v_call: TRBV19
d_call: .
clone_size: once
cdr3_aa: CASNSLGTITEAFF

v_call: TRBV7-2
d_call: TRBD2
clone_size: .
cdr3_aa: CASSDTSGQETQYF

v_call: TRBV7-7
d_call: .
clone_size: .
cdr3_aa: CASSLGDADSGNTIYF

v_call: TRBV20-1
d_call: .
clone_size: .
cdr3_aa: CSASNWRSSTDTQYF

v_call: TRBV3-1/TRBV3-2
d_call: .
clone_size: .
cdr3_aa: CASSPSTPRVSGELFF